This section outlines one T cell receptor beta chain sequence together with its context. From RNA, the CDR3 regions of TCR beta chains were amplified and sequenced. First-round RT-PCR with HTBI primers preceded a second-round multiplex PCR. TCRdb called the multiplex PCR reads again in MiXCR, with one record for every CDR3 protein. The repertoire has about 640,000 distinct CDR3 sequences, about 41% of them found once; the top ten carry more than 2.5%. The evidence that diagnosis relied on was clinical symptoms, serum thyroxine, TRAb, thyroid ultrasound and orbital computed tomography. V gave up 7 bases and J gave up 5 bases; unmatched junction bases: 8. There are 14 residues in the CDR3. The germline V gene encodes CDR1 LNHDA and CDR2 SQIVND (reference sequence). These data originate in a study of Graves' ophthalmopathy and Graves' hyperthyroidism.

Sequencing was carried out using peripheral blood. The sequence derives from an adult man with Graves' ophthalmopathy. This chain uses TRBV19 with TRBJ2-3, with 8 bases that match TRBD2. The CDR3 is CASIDGAGEDTQYF. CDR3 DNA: TGTGCCAGTATAGATGGAGCGGGAGAAGATACGCAGTATTTT.